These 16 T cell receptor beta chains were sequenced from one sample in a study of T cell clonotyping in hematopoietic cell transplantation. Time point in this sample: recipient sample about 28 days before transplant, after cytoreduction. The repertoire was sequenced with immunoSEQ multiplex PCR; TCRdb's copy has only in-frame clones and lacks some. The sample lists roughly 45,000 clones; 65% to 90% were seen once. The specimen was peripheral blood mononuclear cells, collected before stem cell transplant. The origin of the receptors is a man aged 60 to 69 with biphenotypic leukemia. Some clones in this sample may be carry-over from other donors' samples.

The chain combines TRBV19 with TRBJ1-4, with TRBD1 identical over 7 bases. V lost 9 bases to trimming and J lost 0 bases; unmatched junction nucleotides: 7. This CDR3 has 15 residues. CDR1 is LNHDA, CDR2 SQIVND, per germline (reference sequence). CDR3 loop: CARRSTGATNEKLFF. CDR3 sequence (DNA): TGTGCCAGAAGGAGTACAGGGGCAACTAATGAAAAACTGTTTTTT.

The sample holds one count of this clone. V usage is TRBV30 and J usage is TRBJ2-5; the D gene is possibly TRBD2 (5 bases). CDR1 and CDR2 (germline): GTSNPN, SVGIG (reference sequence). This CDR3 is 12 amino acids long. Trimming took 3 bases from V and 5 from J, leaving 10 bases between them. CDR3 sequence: CAWSPGGETQYF. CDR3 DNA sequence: TGTGCCTGGAGCCCCGGCGGGGAGACCCAGTACTTC.

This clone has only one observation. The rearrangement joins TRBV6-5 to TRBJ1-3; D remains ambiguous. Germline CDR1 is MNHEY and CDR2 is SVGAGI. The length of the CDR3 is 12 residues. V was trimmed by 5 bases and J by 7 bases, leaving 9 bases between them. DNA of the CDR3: TGTGCCAGCAGTGGCGAGAGTAACACCATATATTTT. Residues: CASSGESNTIYF.

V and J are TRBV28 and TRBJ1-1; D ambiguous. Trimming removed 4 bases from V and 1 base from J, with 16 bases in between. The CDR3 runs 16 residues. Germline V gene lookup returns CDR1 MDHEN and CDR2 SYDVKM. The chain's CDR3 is CASSSWRLQSNTEAFF. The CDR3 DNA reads TGTGCCAGCAGTTCCTGGCGGTTGCAGTCGAACACTGAAGCTTTCTTT.

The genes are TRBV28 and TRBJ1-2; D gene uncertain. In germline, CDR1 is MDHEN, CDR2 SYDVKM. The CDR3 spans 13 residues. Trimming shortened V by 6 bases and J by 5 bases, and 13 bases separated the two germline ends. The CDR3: CASSSDGQYGYTF. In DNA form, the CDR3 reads TGTGCCAGCAGCTCCGACGGCCAATATGGCTACACCTTC.

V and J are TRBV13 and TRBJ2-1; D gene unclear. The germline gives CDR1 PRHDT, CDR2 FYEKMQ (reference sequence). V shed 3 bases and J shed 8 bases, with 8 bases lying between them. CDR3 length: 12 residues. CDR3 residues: CASSLTRYEQFF. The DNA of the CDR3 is TGTGCCAGCAGCTTGACGCGCTATGAGCAGTTCTTC.

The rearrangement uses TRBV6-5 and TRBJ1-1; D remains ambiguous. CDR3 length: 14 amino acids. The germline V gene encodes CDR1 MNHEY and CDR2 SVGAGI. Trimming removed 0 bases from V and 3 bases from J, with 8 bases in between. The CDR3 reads CASSYSGIDTEAFF. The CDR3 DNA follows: TGTGCCAGCAGTTACTCAGGGATAGACACTGAAGCTTTCTTT.

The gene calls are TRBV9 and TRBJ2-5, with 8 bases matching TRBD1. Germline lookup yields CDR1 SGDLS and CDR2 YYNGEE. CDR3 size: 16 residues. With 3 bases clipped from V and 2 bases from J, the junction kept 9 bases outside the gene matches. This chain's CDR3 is CASSAGGQGLQETQYF. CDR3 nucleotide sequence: TGTGCCAGCAGCGCAGGAGGACAGGGTCTACAAGAGACCCAGTACTTC.

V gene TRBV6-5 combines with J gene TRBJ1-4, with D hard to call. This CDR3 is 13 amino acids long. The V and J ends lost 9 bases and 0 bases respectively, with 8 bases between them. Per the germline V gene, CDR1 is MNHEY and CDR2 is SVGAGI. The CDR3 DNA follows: TGTGCCAGTTCCTATTCAACTAATGAAAAACTGTTTTTT. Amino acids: CASSYSTNEKLFF.

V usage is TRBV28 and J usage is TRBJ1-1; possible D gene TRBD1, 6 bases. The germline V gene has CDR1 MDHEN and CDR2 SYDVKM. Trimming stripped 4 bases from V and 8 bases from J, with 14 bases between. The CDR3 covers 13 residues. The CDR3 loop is CASSSSGTIEAFF. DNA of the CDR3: TGTGCCAGCAGTTCCTCCGGGACAATAGAAGCTTTCTTT. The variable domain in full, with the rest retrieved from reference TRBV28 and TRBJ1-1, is DVKVTQSSRYLVKRTGEKVFLECVQDMDHENMFWYRQDPGLGLRLIYFSYDVKMKEKGDIPEGYSVSREKKERFSLILESASTNQTSMYLCASSSSGTIEAFFGQGTRLTVV.

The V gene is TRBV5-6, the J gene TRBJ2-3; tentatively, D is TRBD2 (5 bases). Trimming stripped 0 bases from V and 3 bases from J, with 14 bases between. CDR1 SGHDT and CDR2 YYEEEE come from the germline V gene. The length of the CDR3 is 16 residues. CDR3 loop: CASSLEGSRTTDTQYF. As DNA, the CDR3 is TGTGCCAGCAGCTTGGAAGGATCGAGGACTACAGATACGCAGTATTTT. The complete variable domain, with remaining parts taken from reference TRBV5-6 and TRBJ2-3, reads DAGVTQSPTHLIKTRGQQVTLRCSPKSGHDTVSWYQQALGQGPQFIFQYYEEEERQRGNFPDRFSGHQFPNYSSELNVNALLLGDSALYLCASSLEGSRTTDTQYFGPGTRLTVL.

The CDR3 DNA is TGTGCCAGCAGCCGATTAATGGAGCAGTACTTC. Encoded protein: CASSRLMEQYF. The chain is built from TRBV5-4 and TRBJ2-7; no firm D call. Germline CDR1 is SGHNT and CDR2 is YYREEE (reference sequence). V gave up 4 bases and J gave up 7 bases, with 9 bases separating them. The CDR3 sequence is 11 residues long. The whole variable domain, remainder taken from reference TRBV5-4 and TRBJ2-7, is ETGVTQSPTHLIKTRGQQVTLRCSSQSGHNTVSWYQQALGQGPQFIFQYYREEENGRGNFPPRFSGLQFPNYSSELNVNALELDDSALYLCASSRLMEQYFGPGTRLTVT.

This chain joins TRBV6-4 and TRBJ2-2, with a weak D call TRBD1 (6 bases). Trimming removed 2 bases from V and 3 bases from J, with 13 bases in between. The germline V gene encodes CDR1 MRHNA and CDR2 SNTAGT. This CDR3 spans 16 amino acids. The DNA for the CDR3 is TGTGCCAGCAGTGACGAGAGTTACAGGGACACCGGGGAGCTGTTTTTT. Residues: CASSDESYRDTGELFF.

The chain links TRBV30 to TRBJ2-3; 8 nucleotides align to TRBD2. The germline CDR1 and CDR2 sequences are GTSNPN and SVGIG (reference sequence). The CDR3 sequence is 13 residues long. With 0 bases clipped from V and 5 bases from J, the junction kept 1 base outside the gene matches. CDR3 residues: CAWSVLAGDTQYF. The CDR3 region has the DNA TGTGCCTGGAGTGTCCTAGCGGGAGATACGCAGTATTTT.

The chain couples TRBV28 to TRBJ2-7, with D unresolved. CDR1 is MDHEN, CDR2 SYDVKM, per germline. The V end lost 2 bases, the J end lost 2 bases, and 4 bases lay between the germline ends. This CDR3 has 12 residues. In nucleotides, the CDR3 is TGTGCCAGCAGTTTACCTCCCTACGAGCAGTACTTC. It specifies CASSLPPYEQYF.

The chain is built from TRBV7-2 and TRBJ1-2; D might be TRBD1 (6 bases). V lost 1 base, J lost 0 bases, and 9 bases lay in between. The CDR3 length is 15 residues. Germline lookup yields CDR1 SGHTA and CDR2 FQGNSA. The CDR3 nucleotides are TGTGCCAGCAGCTTAGAACAGGGCCCTAACTATGGCTACACCTTC. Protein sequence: CASSLEQGPNYGYTF.